This TCR beta chain was identified during a study of cytomegalovirus exposure and HLA in healthy donors. Points from the study as a whole: Earlier findings revealed that most TCR beta V segments proved productive either about 87% or about 30% of the time. In a later analysis, parvovirus B19, influenza, CMV and Epstein-Barr virus appeared linked to several top co-occurrence clusters.

A word on this clone: Its antigen is currently unknown.

Germline values: CDR1 SNHLY, CDR2 FYNNEI. V was clipped by 2 bases and J by 4 bases; unmatched bases: 1. The CDR3 is 14 amino acids. The PCR made use of 60 Vbeta and 13 Jbeta primers. Repertoires were generated with immunoSEQ multiplex PCR, while TCRdb's copy carries only in-frame clones and drops some. The sample contains under 150,000 clones, around 73% of which appear only once. This receptor was identified in a woman between 40 and 50 years old in good health and CMV-seronegative. Sequences were obtained from PBMCs. The chain is built from TRBV2 and TRBJ2-5; 10 bases line up with TRBD2. DNA for the CDR3: TGTGCCAGCAGTGAAAGCGGGGGGGGAGAGACCCAGTACTTC. Translated, it gives CASSESGGGETQYF.